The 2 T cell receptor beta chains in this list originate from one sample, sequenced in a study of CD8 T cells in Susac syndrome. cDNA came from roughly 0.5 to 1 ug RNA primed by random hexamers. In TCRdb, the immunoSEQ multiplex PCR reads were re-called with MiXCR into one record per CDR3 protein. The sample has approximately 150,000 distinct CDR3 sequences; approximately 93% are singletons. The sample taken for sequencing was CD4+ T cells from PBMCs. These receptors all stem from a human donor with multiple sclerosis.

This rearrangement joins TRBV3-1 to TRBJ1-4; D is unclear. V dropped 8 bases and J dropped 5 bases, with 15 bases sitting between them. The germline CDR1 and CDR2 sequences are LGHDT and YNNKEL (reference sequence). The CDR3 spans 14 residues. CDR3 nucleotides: TGTGCCAGCGTTGGATCTAAGGGAAATGAAAAACTGTTTTTT. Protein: CASVGSKGNEKLFF.

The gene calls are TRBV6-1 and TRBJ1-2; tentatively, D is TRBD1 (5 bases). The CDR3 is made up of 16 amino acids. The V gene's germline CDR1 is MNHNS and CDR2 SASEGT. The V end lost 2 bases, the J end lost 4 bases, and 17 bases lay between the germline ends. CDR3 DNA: TGTGCCAGCAGTGAATGGGGGGGGGTGAACCCCTATGGCTACACCTTC. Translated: CASSEWGGVNPYGYTF.